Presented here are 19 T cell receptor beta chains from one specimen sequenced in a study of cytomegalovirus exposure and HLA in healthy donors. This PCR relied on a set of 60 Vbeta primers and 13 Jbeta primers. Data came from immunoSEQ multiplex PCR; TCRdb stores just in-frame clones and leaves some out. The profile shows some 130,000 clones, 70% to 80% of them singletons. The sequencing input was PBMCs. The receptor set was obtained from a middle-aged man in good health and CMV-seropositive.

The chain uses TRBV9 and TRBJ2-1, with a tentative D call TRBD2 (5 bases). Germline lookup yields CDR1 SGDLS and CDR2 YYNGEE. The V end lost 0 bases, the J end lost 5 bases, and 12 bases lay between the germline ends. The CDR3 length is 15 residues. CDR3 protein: CASSVGGSRNNEQFF. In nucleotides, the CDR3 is TGTGCCAGCAGCGTAGGTGGGAGCCGGAACAATGAGCAGTTCTTC.

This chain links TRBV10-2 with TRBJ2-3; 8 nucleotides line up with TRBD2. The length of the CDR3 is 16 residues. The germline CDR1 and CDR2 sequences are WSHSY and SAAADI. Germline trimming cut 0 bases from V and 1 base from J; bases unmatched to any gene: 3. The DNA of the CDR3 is TGCGCCAGCAGTGAGTCCCCAGCGGGAGGCACAGATACGCAGTATTTT. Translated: CASSESPAGGTDTQYF.

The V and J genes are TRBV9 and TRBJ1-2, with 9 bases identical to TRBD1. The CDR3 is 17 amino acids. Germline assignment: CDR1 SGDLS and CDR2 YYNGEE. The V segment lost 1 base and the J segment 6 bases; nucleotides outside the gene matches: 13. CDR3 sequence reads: CASSVRTGGDIGDGYTF. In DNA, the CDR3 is TGTGCCAGCAGCGTACGTACAGGGGGCGACATAGGGGATGGCTACACCTTC.

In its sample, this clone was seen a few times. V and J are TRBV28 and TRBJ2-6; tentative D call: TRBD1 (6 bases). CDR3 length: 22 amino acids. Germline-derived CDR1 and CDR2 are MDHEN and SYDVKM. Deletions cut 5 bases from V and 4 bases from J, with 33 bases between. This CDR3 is CASSHRGGWKVANPGGANVLTF. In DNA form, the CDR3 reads TGTGCCAGCAGTCATCGAGGGGGTTGGAAAGTAGCCAATCCGGGGGGGGCCAACGTCCTGACTTTC.

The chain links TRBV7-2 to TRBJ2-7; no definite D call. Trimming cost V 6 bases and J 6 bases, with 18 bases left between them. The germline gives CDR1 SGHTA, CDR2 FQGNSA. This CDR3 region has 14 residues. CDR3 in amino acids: CASRLHPIRGEQYF. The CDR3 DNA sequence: TGTGCCAGCAGACTCCACCCCATCCGAGGCGAGCAGTACTTC.

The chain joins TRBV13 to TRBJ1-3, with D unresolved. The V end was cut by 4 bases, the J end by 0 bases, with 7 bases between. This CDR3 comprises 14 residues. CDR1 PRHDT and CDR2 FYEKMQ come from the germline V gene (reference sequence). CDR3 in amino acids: CASSSGYSGNTIYF. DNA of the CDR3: TGTGCCAGCAGCTCGGGGTACTCTGGAAACACCATATATTTT.

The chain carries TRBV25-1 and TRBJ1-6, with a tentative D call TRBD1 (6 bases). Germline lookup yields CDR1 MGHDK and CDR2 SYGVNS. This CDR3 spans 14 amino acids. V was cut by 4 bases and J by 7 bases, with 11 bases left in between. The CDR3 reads CASSGPGVNSPLHF. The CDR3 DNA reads TGTGCCAGCAGTGGTCCAGGGGTGAATTCACCCCTCCACTTT.

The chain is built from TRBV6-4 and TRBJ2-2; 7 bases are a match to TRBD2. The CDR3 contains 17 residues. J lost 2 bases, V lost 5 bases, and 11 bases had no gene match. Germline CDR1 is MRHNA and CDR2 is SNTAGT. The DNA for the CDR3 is TGTGCCAGCAGTTGGCTAGCGGTAAAGGGAAACACCGGGGAGCTGTTTTTT. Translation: CASSWLAVKGNTGELFF.

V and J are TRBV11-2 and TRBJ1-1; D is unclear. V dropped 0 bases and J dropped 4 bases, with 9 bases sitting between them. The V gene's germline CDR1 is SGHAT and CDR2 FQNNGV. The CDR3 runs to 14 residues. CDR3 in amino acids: CASSLDRGSTEAFF. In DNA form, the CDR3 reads TGTGCCAGCAGCTTAGATCGGGGTAGCACTGAAGCTTTCTTT. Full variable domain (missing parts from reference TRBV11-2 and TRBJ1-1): EAGVAQSPRYKIIEKRQSVAFWCNPISGHATLYWYQQILGQGPKLLIQFQNNGVVDDSQLPKDRFSAERLKGVDSTLKIQPAKLEDSAVYLCASSLDRGSTEAFFGQGTRLTVV.

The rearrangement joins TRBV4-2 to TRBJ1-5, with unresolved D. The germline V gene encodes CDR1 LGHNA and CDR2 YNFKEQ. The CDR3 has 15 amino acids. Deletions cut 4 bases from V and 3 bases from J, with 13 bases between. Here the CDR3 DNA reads TGTGCCAGCAGCCTCTTACATTTATCCAATCAGCCCCAGCATTTT. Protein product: CASSLLHLSNQPQHF.

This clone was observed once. CDR3 bases: TGTGCCAGCAGTCAACCACAAGGGGCAACTAATGAAAAACTGTTTTTT. Its translation: CASSQPQGATNEKLFF. The gene calls are TRBV28 and TRBJ1-4; the D gene is possibly TRBD1 (5 bases). The germline V and J ends were trimmed by 5 bases and 0 bases, with 13 bases remaining between them. Germline V gene lookup returns CDR1 MDHEN and CDR2 SYDVKM. The CDR3 is 16 amino acids. The variable domain in full, completed from reference TRBV28 and TRBJ1-4, reads DVKVTQSSRYLVKRTGEKVFLECVQDMDHENMFWYRQDPGLGLRLIYFSYDVKMKEKGDIPEGYSVSREKKERFSLILESASTNQTSMYLCASSQPQGATNEKLFFGSGTQLSVL.

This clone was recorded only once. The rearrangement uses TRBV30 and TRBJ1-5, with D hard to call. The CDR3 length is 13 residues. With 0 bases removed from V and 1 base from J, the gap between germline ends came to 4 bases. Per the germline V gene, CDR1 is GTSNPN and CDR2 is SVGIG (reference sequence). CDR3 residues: CAWSVGSNQPQHF. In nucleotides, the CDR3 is TGTGCCTGGAGTGTCGGGAGCAATCAGCCCCAGCATTTT.

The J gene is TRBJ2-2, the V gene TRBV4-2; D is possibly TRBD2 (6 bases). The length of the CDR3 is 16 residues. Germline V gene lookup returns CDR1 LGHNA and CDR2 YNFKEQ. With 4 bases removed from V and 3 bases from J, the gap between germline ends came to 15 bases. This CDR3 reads CASSLWERVDTGELFF. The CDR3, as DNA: TGTGCCAGCAGCCTCTGGGAGCGGGTCGACACCGGGGAGCTGTTTTTT.

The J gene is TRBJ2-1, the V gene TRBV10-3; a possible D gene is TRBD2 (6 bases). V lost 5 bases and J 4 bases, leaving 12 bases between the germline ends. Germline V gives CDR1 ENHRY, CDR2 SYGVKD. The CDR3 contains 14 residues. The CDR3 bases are TGTGCCATCAGTCCCGGGACTGGATACAATGAGCAGTTCTTC. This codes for CAISPGTGYNEQFF.

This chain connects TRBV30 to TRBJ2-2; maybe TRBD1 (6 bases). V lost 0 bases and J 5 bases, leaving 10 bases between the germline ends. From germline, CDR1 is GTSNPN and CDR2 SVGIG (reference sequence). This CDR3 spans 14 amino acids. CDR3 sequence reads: CAWSVWQGTGELFF. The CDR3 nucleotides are TGTGCCTGGAGTGTCTGGCAGGGGACCGGGGAGCTGTTTTTT.

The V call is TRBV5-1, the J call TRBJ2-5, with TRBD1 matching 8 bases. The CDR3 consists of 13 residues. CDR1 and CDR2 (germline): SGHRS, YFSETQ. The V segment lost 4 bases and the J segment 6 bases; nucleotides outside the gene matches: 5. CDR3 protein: CASSKDRGQTQYF. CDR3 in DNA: TGCGCCAGCAGCAAAGACAGGGGCCAGACCCAGTACTTC.

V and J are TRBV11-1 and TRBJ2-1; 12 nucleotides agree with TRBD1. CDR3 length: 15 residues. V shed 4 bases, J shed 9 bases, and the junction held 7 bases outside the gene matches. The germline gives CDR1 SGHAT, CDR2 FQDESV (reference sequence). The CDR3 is CASSSRDRGPSEQFF. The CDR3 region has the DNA TGTGCCAGCAGCTCCCGGGACAGGGGGCCGAGTGAGCAGTTCTTC. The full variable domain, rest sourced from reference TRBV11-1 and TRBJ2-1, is EAEVAQSPRYKITEKSQAVAFWCDPISGHATLYWYRQILGQGPELLVQFQDESVVDDSQLPKDRFSAERLKGVDSTLKIQPAELGDSAMYLCASSSRDRGPSEQFFGPGTRLTVL.

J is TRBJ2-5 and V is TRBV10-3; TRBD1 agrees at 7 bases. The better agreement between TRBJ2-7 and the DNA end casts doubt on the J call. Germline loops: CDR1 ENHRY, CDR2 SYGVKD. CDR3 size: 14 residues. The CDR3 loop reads CAIRKTGTPYEQYF. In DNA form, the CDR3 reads TGTGCCATCAGGAAGACAGGGACCCCCTACGAGCAGTACTTC.

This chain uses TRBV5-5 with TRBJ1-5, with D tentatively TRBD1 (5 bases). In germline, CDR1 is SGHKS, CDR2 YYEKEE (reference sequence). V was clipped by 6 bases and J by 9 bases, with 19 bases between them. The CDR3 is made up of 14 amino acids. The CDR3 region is CASTPLATQGPQHF. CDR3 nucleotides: TGTGCCAGCACTCCCTTGGCTACCCAGGGGCCCCAGCATTTT.